This is a list of T cell receptor beta chains from one sample in a study of cytomegalovirus exposure and HLA in healthy donors. The protocol was immunoSEQ multiplex PCR, while the TCRdb copy is restricted to in-frame clones and leaves out a portion. Here the sample spans some 120,000 clones, about 80% being singletons. The material sequenced was PBMCs. These receptor sequences come from a man aged 25 to 40 in good health and CMV-seronegative. CDR3s include the opening cysteine and the closing phenylalanine or tryptophan. Fields, in order: clone size, J gene, D gene, V gene, CDR3 DNA, CDR3 protein. The D gene is left open where the match is weak. Size is omitted from some rows. Given values are once, few, many or a class for expanded clones.

size: once
J: TRBJ2-6
D: .
V: TRBV28
DNA: TGTGCCAGCAGTTCCCCACCAGGGGTTGGGGCCAACGTCCTGACTTTC
CDR3: CASSSPPGVGANVLTF

size: .
J: TRBJ2-5
D: TRBD1
V: TRBV6-4
DNA: TGTGCCAGCAGTGAAGACAGGGTGAGGGAGACCCAGTACTTC
CDR3: CASSEDRVRETQYF

size: .
J: TRBJ1-1
D: .
V: TRBV5-1
DNA: TGCGCCAGCAGCTCCGGACAGCACACTGAAGCTTTCTTT
CDR3: CASSSGQHTEAFF

size: .
J: TRBJ2-1
D: .
V: TRBV28
DNA: TGTGCCAGCAACCCCACCGGACTATCGGGGAATGAGCAGTTCTTC
CDR3: CASNPTGLSGNEQFF

size: .
J: TRBJ2-2
D: TRBD1
V: TRBV4-1
DNA: TGCGCCAGCAGCCCTAGGACAGGGGGCGCTTCCGGGGAGCTGTTTTTT
CDR3: CASSPRTGGASGELFF

size: .
J: TRBJ2-7
D: TRBD1
V: TRBV6-1
DNA: TGTGCCAGCAGTACCCGACAGGGAGTCTACGAGCAGTACTTC
CDR3: CASSTRQGVYEQYF

size: once
J: TRBJ1-1
D: .
V: TRBV27
DNA: TGTGCCAGCAGCAACCAGGGGTACACTGAAGCTTTCTTT
CDR3: CASSNQGYTEAFF

size: .
J: TRBJ2-1
D: TRBD2
V: TRBV5-6
DNA: TGTGCCAGCAGCTTGATGGCGGGGGGGCAGGAGCAGTTCTTC
CDR3: CASSLMAGGQEQFF

size: .
J: TRBJ1-1
D: TRBD1
V: TRBV5-6
DNA: TGTGCCAGCAGCTCCTTGGACAGGGTCGTGACTGAAGCTTTCTTT
CDR3: CASSSLDRVVTEAFF

size: .
J: TRBJ1-2
D: .
V: TRBV11-2
DNA: TGTGCCAGCAGTCTCGACAGGAACTATGGCTACACCTTC
CDR3: CASSLDRNYGYTF

size: .
J: TRBJ1-2
D: TRBD1
V: TRBV19
DNA: TGTGCCAGCCGAGGGGACAGGAAGAACTATGGCTACACCTTC
CDR3: CASRGDRKNYGYTF

size: .
J: TRBJ2-7
D: .
V: TRBV7-9
DNA: TGTGCCAGCAGCGATGGCGGGCTAGGGGAGCAGTACTTC
CDR3: CASSDGGLGEQYF

size: .
J: TRBJ2-2
D: .
V: TRBV7-3
DNA: TGTGCCAGCAGCTCCGACGGACTGAACACCGGGGAGCTGTTTTTT
CDR3: CASSSDGLNTGELFF

size: .
J: TRBJ1-4
D: TRBD1
V: TRBV6-6
DNA: TGTGCCAGCAGGTTAACAGGGGCAACTAATGAAAAACTGTTTTTT
CDR3: CASRLTGATNEKLFF

size: .
J: TRBJ1-1
D: .
V: TRBV5-1
DNA: TGCGCCAGCAGCTCGCAGGGAGGGACGAGTGAAGCTTTCTTT
CDR3: CASSSQGGTSEAFF

size: .
J: TRBJ2-1
D: TRBD2
V: TRBV5-6
DNA: TGTGCCAGCAGCTTGGGGACTAGCGGGGGGGCCAATGAGCAGTTCTTC
CDR3: CASSLGTSGGANEQFF

size: .
J: TRBJ2-3
D: .
V: TRBV19
DNA: TGTGCCAGTAGTGGCGGACTGCGCGATACGCAGTATTTT
CDR3: CASSGGLRDTQYF

size: .
J: TRBJ1-5
D: .
V: TRBV10-3
DNA: TGTGCCATCAGCAAAGACAGTTTAATGGGCAATCAGCCCCAGCATTTT
CDR3: CAISKDSLMGNQPQHF

size: few
J: TRBJ2-1
D: TRBD2
V: TRBV11-2
DNA: TGTGCCAGCAGCTTAGAAAGGACTAGCAGGGCCAATGAGCAGTTCTTC
CDR3: CASSLERTSRANEQFF

size: .
J: TRBJ2-3
D: TRBD2
V: TRBV2
DNA: TGTGCCAGCAGTGAGTTAAGGCGGGAGGTCCCAGATACGCAGTATTTT
CDR3: CASSELRREVPDTQYF

size: .
J: TRBJ1-5
D: .
V: TRBV6-1
DNA: TGTGCCAGCCAGGGAGGGGGTCAGCCCCAGCATTTT
CDR3: CASQGGGQPQHF

size: .
J: TRBJ2-7
D: .
V: TRBV28
DNA: TGTGCCAGCAGTTTCTTGACTAGCTCCTACGAGCAGTACTTC
CDR3: CASSFLTSSYEQYF

size: .
J: TRBJ2-5
D: .
V: TRBV6-6
DNA: TGTGCCAGCACCCCCTCGGGGGGCCCAGAGACCCAGTACTTC
CDR3: CASTPSGGPETQYF

size: .
J: TRBJ1-6
D: .
V: TRBV6-5
DNA: TGTGCCAGCAGTTATTGGCAGGTTAATTCACCCCTCCACTTT
CDR3: CASSYWQVNSPLHF

size: once
J: TRBJ1-1
D: TRBD1
V: TRBV7-9
DNA: TGTGCCATCCCCCGGGACAGGGGCACTGAAGCTTTCTTT
CDR3: CAIPRDRGTEAFF

size: .
J: TRBJ2-3
D: .
V: TRBV19
DNA: TGTGCCAGTAGTAGAGGGGGAGATACGCAGTATTTT
CDR3: CASSRGGDTQYF

size: .
J: TRBJ2-5
D: TRBD1
V: TRBV5-4
DNA: TGTGCCAGCAGCTCAGGGGGTCAAGAGACCCAGTACTTC
CDR3: CASSSGGQETQYF

size: .
J: TRBJ1-1
D: .
V: TRBV28
DNA: TGTGCCAGCAGTCAATACAGGGAACGGGGAACTGAAGCTTTCTTT
CDR3: CASSQYRERGTEAFF

size: .
J: TRBJ1-2
D: .
V: TRBV30
DNA: TGTGCCTGGAGGACGGCGGGGGGAAGGGGGGTATATGGCTACACCTTC
CDR3: CAWRTAGGRGVYGYTF

size: .
J: TRBJ2-1
D: .
V: TRBV2
DNA: TGTGCCAGCAGTGTATCAGGGGCTGGGTACAATGAGCAGTTCTTC
CDR3: CASSVSGAGYNEQFF

size: .
J: TRBJ2-1
D: TRBD1
V: TRBV28
DNA: TGTGCCAGCACCAACCCGGGACAGGGGCACCATGAGCAGTTCTTC
CDR3: CASTNPGQGHHEQFF

size: .
J: TRBJ2-3
D: .
V: TRBV7-6
DNA: TGTGCCAGCAGCTTAAGGGCGGGAACAGATACGCAGTATTTT
CDR3: CASSLRAGTDTQYF

size: .
J: TRBJ1-2
D: .
V: TRBV4-2
DNA: TGTGCCAGCAGCCAAAACGTGGTCGAACAGTCCTATGGCTACACCTTC
CDR3: CASSQNVVEQSYGYTF

size: .
J: TRBJ2-1
D: TRBD2
V: TRBV7-9
DNA: TGTGCCAGCAGCTTATGGCGGGGGGCCTGGAATGAGCAGTTCTTC
CDR3: CASSLWRGAWNEQFF

size: .
J: TRBJ2-5
D: TRBD2
V: TRBV5-4
DNA: TGTGCCAGCAGCACGGCTAGCGGGAGTGAGACCCAGTACTTC
CDR3: CASSTASGSETQYF

size: .
J: TRBJ2-3
D: .
V: TRBV4-3
DNA: TGCGCCAGCAGCCAAGATGGGGGGGCAGCTCCTAGCACAGATACGCAGTATTTT
CDR3: CASSQDGGAAPSTDTQYF

size: .
J: TRBJ2-7
D: TRBD2
V: TRBV5-8
DNA: TGTGCCAGCAGCGCGGGGGAAAGATACGAGCAGTACTTC
CDR3: CASSAGERYEQYF

size: .
J: TRBJ2-7
D: TRBD1
V: TRBV27
DNA: TGTGCCAGCAGTCCCGGGACAGGACTCTACGGGCAGTACTTC
CDR3: CASSPGTGLYGQYF

size: .
J: TRBJ1-1
D: TRBD1
V: TRBV6-5
DNA: TGTGCCAGCAGTAAGCCGGGACAGAGGACTTCTGAAGCTTTCTTT
CDR3: CASSKPGQRTSEAFF

size: .
J: TRBJ2-5
D: .
V: TRBV7-2
DNA: TGTGCCAGCAGCTCTGGCAAGGGGATAAGGAGCCAAGAGACCCAGTACTTC
CDR3: CASSSGKGIRSQETQYF

size: .
J: TRBJ2-6
D: .
V: TRBV5-3
DNA: TGTGCCAGAAGCTTGGGAGGGTCCAACTCTGGGGCCAACGTCCTGACTTTC
CDR3: CARSLGGSNSGANVLTF

size: .
J: TRBJ2-3
D: TRBD2
V: TRBV4-3
DNA: TGCGCCAGCAGCCAAGAGGCGGGGGACTACACAGATACGCAGTATTTT
CDR3: CASSQEAGDYTDTQYF